The 13 T cell receptor beta chains in this list originate from one sample, sequenced in a study of CD8 T cells in Susac syndrome (dated by TCRdb to the late 2010s). Receptors were amplified or captured by the immunoSEQ multiplex PCR assay. RNA was extracted using the RNeasy kit, and about 0.5 to 1 ug of the RNA was reverse transcribed with random hexamers. The public reads were reanalyzed by TCRdb: fastp trimming at Q25, MiXCR alignment, in-frame beta chains only. Entries that share a CDR3 protein sequence are merged under the most common genes and DNA. The table for this sample lists about 19,000 distinct CDR3 sequences; roughly 96% of them were counted only once. Approximately 0.23% of the sample belongs to the ten largest clones. The material sequenced was CD8+ T cells from PBMCs. Receptors were obtained from a human donor in good health.

V gene TRBV20-1 combines with J gene TRBJ2-1, with 9 bases matching TRBD2. This CDR3 comprises 14 residues. V trimming: 4 bases; J trimming: 5 bases; junction bases outside the gene matches: 6. Germline loops: CDR1 DFQATT, CDR2 SNEGSKA (reference sequence). CDR3 nucleotide sequence: TGCAGTGCTATTGCGACTAGCGGAAACAATGAGCAGTTCTTC. The encoded protein is CSAIATSGNNEQFF.

V usage is TRBV7-3 and J usage is TRBJ2-2, with TRBD2 matching 10 bases. Germline-derived CDR1 and CDR2 are SGHTA and FQGTGA. This CDR3 contains 14 residues. Trimming took 10 bases from V and 6 from J; bases not matched to a gene: 8. CDR3 residues: CATQEAGGSGELFF. For the CDR3, the DNA is TGTGCCACCCAGGAAGCGGGAGGGTCCGGGGAGCTGTTTTTT.

This clonotype came up once. The rearrangement links TRBV28 to TRBJ2-2, with 9 bases matching TRBD2. This CDR3 is 18 amino acids long. The ends lost 6 bases at V and 2 bases at J; junction bases unmatched: 13. Germline V CDR1 and CDR2: MDHEN, SYDVKM. CDR3 sequence reads: CASSSFDSGSKNTGELFF. CDR3 nucleotide sequence: TGTGCCAGCAGCTCCTTCGATAGCGGGAGTAAAAACACCGGGGAGCTGTTTTTT.

DNA of the CDR3: TGTGCCAGCAGTCCGACCACTAGCGGGAGGTACGAGCAGTACGTC. As protein: CASSPTTSGRYEQYV. This chain links TRBV27 with TRBJ2-7; 12 bases are a match to TRBD2. Germline CDR1 and CDR2: MNHEY and SMNVEV (reference sequence). The CDR3 runs 15 residues. Trimming at V came to 5 bases and at J to 4 bases, leaving 6 bases not matched to a gene.

In its sample, this clonotype was seen once. The chain combines TRBV19 with TRBJ1-5; 11 bases are a match to TRBD1. Losses at the gene ends were 5 bases for V and 9 bases for J; bases not matched to a gene: 12. The germline V gene has CDR1 LNHDA and CDR2 SQIVND (reference sequence). This CDR3 is built from 16 residues. The CDR3 region has the DNA TGTGCCAGTAGTCCCGGGACAGGGGGGCTGCCGGGGCCCCAGCATTTT. It codes for CASSPGTGGLPGPQHF.

The chain carries TRBV28 and TRBJ2-3, with unresolved D. The germline V and J ends were trimmed by 7 bases and 2 bases, with 13 bases remaining between them. Germline V gene sequence: CDR1 MDHEN, CDR2 SYDVKM. This CDR3 region has 14 residues. The CDR3 nucleotides are TGTGCCAGCATGCTGACTGGATCCACAGATACGCAGTATTTT. Protein: CASMLTGSTDTQYF.

The chain recombines TRBV5-8 with TRBJ2-7; D is unclear. This CDR3 has 14 amino acids. V lost 0 bases and J lost 4, with 11 bases in between. CDR1 and CDR2 (germline): SGHTS, YDEGEE. The CDR3 here is CASSLVELRYEQYF. The CDR3 bases are TGTGCCAGCAGCTTGGTTGAACTTAGGTACGAGCAGTACTTC.

The chain uses TRBV18 and TRBJ2-1; maybe TRBD2 (6 bases). The germline V gene encodes CDR1 KGHSH and CDR2 LQKENI. CDR3 size: 15 residues. The V gene lost 0 bases and the J gene lost 8 bases, with 14 bases spanning the gap. CDR3 region: CASSPPLAPGDEQFF. CDR3 coding DNA: TGTGCCAGCTCACCACCCCTAGCGCCAGGTGATGAGCAGTTCTTC.

The chain is built from TRBV27 and TRBJ2-3, with D possibly being TRBD2 (5 bases). The CDR3 extends over 16 amino acids. The V gene lost 6 bases and the J gene lost 2 bases, with 18 bases spanning the gap. Germline V CDR1 and CDR2: MNHEY, SMNVEV (reference sequence). CDR3 sequence: CASSSRGSGYTDTQYF. The CDR3 nucleotides read TGTGCCAGCAGCTCACGTGGGAGCGGTTACACAGATACGCAGTATTTT.

This rearrangement joins TRBV30 to TRBJ1-1; D unresolved. The length of the CDR3 is 13 residues. CDR1 and CDR2 (germline): GTSNPN, SVGIG (reference sequence). The germline V and J ends were trimmed by 4 bases and 0 bases, with 9 bases remaining between them. CDR3 sequence reads: CAWTHSVNTEAFF. CDR3 nucleotides: TGTGCCTGGACTCACTCGGTGAACACTGAAGCTTTCTTT.

The chain uses TRBV28 and TRBJ1-5, with 7 bases aligning to TRBD1. CDR1 and CDR2 (germline): MDHEN, SYDVKM. J gave up 3 bases and V 3 bases, and 2 bases lay outside the gene matches. The CDR3 has 14 amino acids. The CDR3 spells CASSLGTVNQPQHF. The CDR3 DNA follows: TGTGCCAGCAGTTTGGGGACAGTCAATCAGCCCCAGCATTTT.

This clonotype was counted once. This chain joins TRBV7-9 and TRBJ2-1, with D maybe TRBD1 (5 bases). CDR1 SEHNR and CDR2 FQNEAQ come from the germline V gene (reference sequence). The CDR3 has 15 residues. Between the trimmed V and J ends, which lost 1 base and 7 bases, there was a span of 14 bases. CDR3 in amino acids: CASSLEGAPRNEQFF. DNA of the CDR3: TGTGCCAGCAGCTTAGAAGGGGCGCCCCGGAATGAGCAGTTCTTC.

The genes are TRBV24-1 and TRBJ2-1, with a possible D match to TRBD1 (6 bases). Per the germline V gene, CDR1 is KGHDR and CDR2 is SFDVKD. This CDR3 has 16 amino acids. V dropped 4 bases and J dropped 2 bases, with 14 bases sitting between them. The CDR3 sequence: CATSDDRDTTYNEQFF. CDR3 nucleotides: TGTGCCACCAGTGACGACCGGGACACCACCTACAATGAGCAGTTCTTC.